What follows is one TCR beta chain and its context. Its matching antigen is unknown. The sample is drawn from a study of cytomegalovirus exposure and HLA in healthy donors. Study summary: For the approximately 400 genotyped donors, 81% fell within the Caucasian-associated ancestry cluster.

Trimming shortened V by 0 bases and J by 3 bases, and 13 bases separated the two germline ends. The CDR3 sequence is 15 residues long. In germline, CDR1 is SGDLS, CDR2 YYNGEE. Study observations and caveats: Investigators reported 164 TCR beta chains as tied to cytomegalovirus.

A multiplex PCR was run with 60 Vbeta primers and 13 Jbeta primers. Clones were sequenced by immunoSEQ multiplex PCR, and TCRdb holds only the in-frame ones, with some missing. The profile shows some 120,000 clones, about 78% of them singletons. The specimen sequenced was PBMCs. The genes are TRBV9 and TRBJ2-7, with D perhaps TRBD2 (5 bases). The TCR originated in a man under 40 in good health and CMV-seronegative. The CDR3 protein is CASSVGRTSGYEQYF. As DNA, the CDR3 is TGTGCCAGCAGCGTAGGGAGGACTTCCGGCTACGAGCAGTACTTC.